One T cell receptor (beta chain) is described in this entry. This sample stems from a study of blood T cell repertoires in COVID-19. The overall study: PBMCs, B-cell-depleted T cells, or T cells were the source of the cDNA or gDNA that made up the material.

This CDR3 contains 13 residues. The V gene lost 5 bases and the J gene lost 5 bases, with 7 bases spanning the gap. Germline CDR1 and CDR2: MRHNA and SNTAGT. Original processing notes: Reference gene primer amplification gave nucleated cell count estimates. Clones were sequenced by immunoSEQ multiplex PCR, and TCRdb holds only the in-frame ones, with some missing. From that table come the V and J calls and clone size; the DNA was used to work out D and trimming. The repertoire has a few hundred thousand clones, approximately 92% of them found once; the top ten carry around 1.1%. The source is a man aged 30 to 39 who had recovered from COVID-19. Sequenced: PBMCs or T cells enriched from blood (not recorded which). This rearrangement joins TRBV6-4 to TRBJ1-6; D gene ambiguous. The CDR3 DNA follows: TGTGCCAGCAGTACCGGAGATAATTCACCCCTCCACTTT. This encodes CASSTGDNSPLHF.